This entry lists 15 T cell receptor beta chains sequenced from one sample in a study of beta chain features in type 1 diabetes (dated by TCRdb to 2016 to 2019). What the authors observed across the whole study: A moderate but significant shortening of TCRB CDR3 length was observed in type 1 diabetes patients in all four CD4+ subsets.

The method behind the library was the immunoSEQ multiplex PCR assay. All of the isolated RNA was reverse transcribed with the High Capacity cDNA Reverse Transcription Kit, so expressed TCRB transcripts were sequenced. Imported from immuneACCESS, the table was reduced by TCRdb to in-frame sequences with V and J called. These copies leave out some clones; in studies compared against another copy, an unresolved V gene accounts for under half, and the cause of the remainder is not known. The sample table holds 300,000 to 350,000 clones, of which around 9.7% were seen once. In total, the top ten clones hold over 0.95% of the sample. Their recognized antigens are unknown. Sequencing was carried out using central memory CD4+ T cells from blood. The receptors were gathered from a young man with type 1 diabetes.

This clone was recorded a few times. V gene TRBV6-5 combines with J gene TRBJ2-1, with a tentative D call TRBD1 (6 bases). The V end was cut by 2 bases, the J end by 10 bases, with 6 bases between. The CDR3 spans 11 residues. Germline V gene data show CDR1 as MNHEY and CDR2 as SVGAGI. The CDR3, as DNA: TGTGCCAGCAGTTACGACAGGGAGCAGTTCTTC. Translating gives CASSYDREQFF.

This clone was observed once. This chain links TRBV18 with TRBJ2-3; D gene unclear. This CDR3 has 14 residues. Trimming pared 4 bases from V and 1 base from J, leaving 9 bases between. Germline loops: CDR1 KGHSH, CDR2 LQKENI. CDR3 DNA: TGTGCCAGCTCACGAACGGCGGGCACAGATACGCAGTATTTT. This encodes CASSRTAGTDTQYF.

This clone was seen ten or more times. This sample includes further DNA sequences coding for the same CDR3. The J gene is TRBJ2-3, the V gene TRBV18; D is undetermined. V lost 4 bases and J lost 1, with 6 bases in between. This CDR3 has 13 residues. Germline V CDR1 and CDR2: KGHSH, LQKENI. The CDR3 DNA reads TGTGCCAGCTCACTTCCCGGCACAGATACGCAGTATTTT. It yields the protein CASSLPGTDTQYF.

V is TRBV5-5 and J is TRBJ1-4, with D tentatively TRBD1 (5 bases). The CDR3 extends over 14 amino acids. V shed 0 bases and J shed 8 bases, with 11 bases lying between them. Germline-derived CDR1 and CDR2 are SGHKS and YYEKEE (reference sequence). This CDR3 reads CASSLVAGPEKLFF. CDR3 in DNA: TGTGCCAGCAGCTTGGTGGCAGGGCCCGAAAAACTGTTTTTT.

This chain connects TRBV4-3 to TRBJ1-3; D is possibly TRBD1 (6 bases). In germline, CDR1 is LGHNA, CDR2 YSLEER. The CDR3 sequence is 15 residues long. Trimming pared 1 base from V and 4 bases from J, leaving 11 bases between. The CDR3 DNA reads as TGCGCCAGCAGCCAAGCCCCCGGGACAGGAAACACCATATATTTT. Amino acids: CASSQAPGTGNTIYF.

V and J are TRBV29-1 and TRBJ1-1; 8 bases align to TRBD1. CDR1 SQVTM and CDR2 ANQGSEA come from the germline V gene. CDR3 size: 13 residues. Trimming took 7 bases from V and 0 from J; bases not matched to a gene: 4. CDR3 in DNA: TGCAGCGGACAGGGGCGAATGAACACTGAAGCTTTCTTT. It yields the protein CSGQGRMNTEAFF.

The chain links TRBV7-7 to TRBJ2-3; D could derive from TRBD1 or TRBD2 (6 bases each). CDR1 and CDR2 from the germline V gene are SSHAT and FNYEAQ (reference sequence). CDR3 length: 14 residues. V gave up 8 bases and J gave up 4 bases, with 16 bases separating them. CDR3 in amino acids: CASSTGGSADTQYF. The CDR3, as DNA: TGTGCCAGCTCGACCGGGGGCTCGGCAGATACGCAGTATTTT.

This clone has more than one count but fewer than ten. The V call is TRBV5-1, the J call TRBJ2-5; unclear D gene. Germline V gene data show CDR1 as SGHRS and CDR2 as YFSETQ. The CDR3 runs to 13 residues. The ends were cut back, 0 bases at V and 2 bases at J, with 5 bases in the middle. The CDR3 bases are TGCGCCAGCAGCTTGGCCGCTCAAGAGACCCAGTACTTC. This translates into CASSLAAQETQYF.

The chain links TRBV6-5 to TRBJ1-2; no definite D call. This CDR3 has 12 amino acids. V lost 7 bases and J 8 bases, leaving 14 bases between the germline ends. The germline V gene has CDR1 MNHEY and CDR2 SVGAGI. CDR3 bases: TGTGCCAGCACCTATCCCGGAGGGGGCTACACCTTC. Residues: CASTYPGGGYTF.

This clone was counted between two and nine times. V is TRBV9 and J is TRBJ1-3, with a possible D match to TRBD1 (6 bases). The V gene lost 3 bases and the J gene lost 0 bases, with 10 bases spanning the gap. This CDR3 comprises 15 residues. Germline V gives CDR1 SGDLS, CDR2 YYNGEE. CDR3 DNA: TGTGCCAGCAGCGCCCAGGGGACCTCTGGAAACACCATATATTTT. Translating it yields CASSAQGTSGNTIYF.

J is TRBJ1-2 and V is TRBV29-1; 9 bases line up with TRBD1. With 6 bases clipped from V and 5 bases from J, the junction kept 7 bases outside the gene matches. From germline, CDR1 is SQVTM and CDR2 ANQGSEA. The CDR3 has 13 amino acids. CDR3 nucleotides: TGCAGCGTGGGAGGGACAGGGCTTTATGGCTACACCTTC. The encoded protein is CSVGGTGLYGYTF.

The chain couples TRBV25-1 to TRBJ1-2; D uncertain. Trimming pared 4 bases from V and 7 bases from J, leaving 10 bases between. CDR1 is MGHDK and CDR2 is SYGVNS in the germline V gene. This CDR3 comprises 12 residues. In nucleotides, the CDR3 is TGTGCCAGCAGTGGAGGGCCCGGTGGCTACACCTTC. Protein: CASSGGPGGYTF.

This clone appeared many times. V is TRBV28 and J is TRBJ2-7, with 8 bases identical to TRBD1. CDR3 length: 16 residues. Per the germline V gene, CDR1 is MDHEN and CDR2 is SYDVKM. V lost 4 bases, J lost 0 bases, and 8 bases stayed unmatched. CDR3 residues: CASSSRSGGYSYEQYF. The CDR3 DNA sequence: TGTGCCAGCAGTTCCCGGTCAGGGGGCTACTCCTACGAGCAGTACTTC.

The sample holds many counts of this clone. DNA of the CDR3: TGTGCCAGCAGCGTAGAGGGGACAGGTCATTCACCCCTCCACTTT. This codes for CASSVEGTGHSPLHF. The rearrangement uses TRBV9 and TRBJ1-6; TRBD1 aligns across 8 bases. Looked up from germline, CDR1 is SGDLS and CDR2 is YYNGEE. The CDR3 is made up of 15 amino acids. With V trimmed by 0 bases and J by 8 bases, 4 bases remained unmatched.

This chain connects TRBV19 to TRBJ1-6; no reliable D call. There are 14 residues in the CDR3. Germline-derived CDR1 and CDR2 are LNHDA and SQIVND (reference sequence). The ends were cut back, 0 bases at V and 7 bases at J, with 7 bases in the middle. CDR3 protein: CASSIDQRNSPLHF. The CDR3 nucleotides are TGTGCCAGTAGTATAGATCAGCGGAATTCACCCCTCCACTTT. Full variable domain (outside the CDR3, taken from reference TRBV19 and TRBJ1-6): DGGITQSPKYLFRKEGQNVTLSCEQNLNHDAMYWYRQDPGQGLRLIYYSQIVNDFQKGDIAEGYSVSREKKESFPLTVTSAQKNPTAFYLCASSIDQRNSPLHFGNGTRLTVT.